The present T cell receptor beta chain was sequenced within a study of T cells in Graves' hyperthyroidism and ophthalmopathy. Study in general: The initial diagnosis was the point when peripheral blood was collected, ahead of any treatment.

RNA transcripts yielded amplified TCR beta CDR3 regions. The study used the HTBI primer set for a first-round RT-PCR of the TCR CDR3. One entry per CDR3 protein, called by TCRdb with MiXCR from the multiplex PCR reads. The sample consists of 450,000 to 550,000 distinct CDR3 sequences, about 24% of them appearing once. With regard to this clonotype: What it binds is not known.

This CDR3 contains 14 residues. J was trimmed by 5 bases and V by 5 bases; bases with no gene match: 8. Uncontrolled infection, other autoimmune disease, pregnancy or lactation barred patients from enrollment. Findings and limits, study-wide: The authors' 13 V-J model separated ophthalmopathy from stable hyperthyroidism.

This chain connects TRBV12-3 or TRBV12-4 to TRBJ2-5; 7 bases are a match to TRBD1. The sequenced sample consisted of blood. The source of this sequence is a woman between 25 and 40 years old with Graves' ophthalmopathy. The CDR3 bases are TGTGCCAGCAGTCGCACAGGGGCCGGGGAGACCCAGTACTTC. Its protein product is CASSRTGAGETQYF.